Sequencing of this T cell receptor beta chain was carried out in a study of blood T cell repertoires in COVID-19. As processed by the authors: Reference gene primer amplification gave estimated nucleated cell counts. This table comes from immunoSEQ multiplex PCR, and its TCRdb copy is limited to in-frame clones, with some not included. The DNA was the basis for D and trimming; V, J and clone size are from that table. Among 300,000 to 350,000 clones listed, about nine tenths were seen once. The germline gives CDR1 SGHTA, CDR2 FQGTGA. The CDR3 totals 13 residues. Losses at the gene ends were 5 bases for V and 3 bases for J; bases not matched to a gene: 3.

The V gene is TRBV7-3, the J gene TRBJ1-2; TRBD1 aligns across 7 bases. This TCR was recovered from a man aged 18 to 30 with active or convalescent COVID-19. The sequenced material came from peripheral blood. CDR3 DNA sequence: TGTGCCAGCAGCCTTACAGGGGACTATGGCTACACCTTC. It translates to CASSLTGDYGYTF.